The 23 T cell receptor beta chains given below trace back to one sample, sequenced in a study of beta chain features in type 1 diabetes. Sequencing targeted expressed TCRB transcripts, as all isolated RNA had been reverse transcribed. Assay used: immunoSEQ multiplex PCR; TCRdb lists only in-frame clones, some missing. The sample lists approximately 330,000 clones, more than 9.5% occurring once. Sequencing input: naive CD4+ T cells from blood. The receptors were gathered from a woman in her 30s in good health.

CDR3 amino acids: CASSAADRGNEQFF. CDR3 DNA: TGTGCCAGCAGTGCGGCCGACCGAGGCAATGAGCAGTTCTTC. This sequence joins TRBV28 and TRBJ2-1; D is unclear. Trimming removed 5 bases at V and 6 bases at J, with 14 bases between. CDR3 length equals 14 residues. Looked up from germline, CDR1 is MDHEN and CDR2 is SYDVKM.

V gene TRBV6-8 combines with J gene TRBJ2-3, with 7 bases fitting TRBD2. J gave up 3 bases and V 4 bases, and 13 bases lay outside the gene matches. Looked up from germline, CDR1 is MNHGY and CDR2 is SAAAGT. There are 17 residues in the CDR3. This CDR3 reads CASSLKPPAGVTDTQYF. CDR3 nucleotide sequence: TGTGCCAGCAGTTTAAAGCCCCCTGCGGGAGTGACAGATACGCAGTATTTT.

A few counts support this clone. V and J are TRBV9 and TRBJ2-1, with TRBD2 identical over 9 bases. The CDR3 spans 16 residues. Germline CDR1 and CDR2: SGDLS and YYNGEE. J was trimmed by 3 bases and V by 4 bases; bases with no gene match: 8. The chain's CDR3 is CASSLGAGGYYNEQFF. The CDR3 nucleotides read TGTGCCAGCAGCTTGGGGGCGGGAGGGTACTACAATGAGCAGTTCTTC.

The gene calls are TRBV7-3 and TRBJ2-5; TRBD1 matches 10 bases. Germline CDR1 is SGHTA and CDR2 is FQGTGA. J lost 4 bases, V lost 4 bases, and 0 bases had no gene match. CDR3 length: 13 amino acids. CDR3 region: CASSWTGGETQYF. CDR3 coding DNA: TGTGCCAGCAGCTGGACAGGGGGAGAGACCCAGTACTTC.

The chain couples TRBV28 to TRBJ2-1; D perhaps matches TRBD1 (6 bases). The CDR3 runs to 14 residues. Germline V CDR1 and CDR2: MDHEN, SYDVKM. V was trimmed by 6 bases and J by 8 bases, leaving 17 bases between them. CDR3 in amino acids: CASRVGGEQDEQFF. CDR3 DNA sequence: TGTGCCAGCAGGGTAGGGGGAGAACAGGATGAGCAGTTCTTC.

This clone was observed a few times. J is TRBJ2-3 and V is TRBV6-5; D possibly corresponds to TRBD2 (5 bases). In germline, CDR1 is MNHEY, CDR2 SVGAGI. Trimming stripped 4 bases from V and 0 bases from J, with 14 bases between. The CDR3 is made up of 16 amino acids. The CDR3, as DNA: TGTGCCAGCAGTTGGCCAATGCGGGTTAGCACAGATACGCAGTATTTT. This encodes CASSWPMRVSTDTQYF.

This clone was counted only a few times. The rearrangement uses TRBV28 and TRBJ2-3; D is unclear. The V end was cut by 2 bases, the J end by 11 bases, with 14 bases between. Looked up from germline, CDR1 is MDHEN and CDR2 is SYDVKM. The CDR3 contains 13 residues. CDR3 DNA: TGTGCCAGCAGTTTAACTGACTCCGCAGAGCAGTATTTT. Residues: CASSLTDSAEQYF.

This clone occurred a few times. V is TRBV4-3 and J is TRBJ2-1, with 9 bases aligning to TRBD2. The germline V gene has CDR1 LGHNA and CDR2 YSLEER. The CDR3 runs to 15 residues. V was pared by 3 bases and J by 0 bases, with 0 bases of the junction left unmatched. CDR3 coding DNA: TGCGCCAGCAGCCAGACTAGCGGCTCCTACAATGAGCAGTTCTTC. As protein: CASSQTSGSYNEQFF.

The rearrangement joins TRBV6-1 to TRBJ2-3; 11 nucleotides align to TRBD2. With 4 bases clipped from V and 2 bases from J, the junction kept 5 bases outside the gene matches. The germline gives CDR1 MNHNS, CDR2 SASEGT. This CDR3 region has 16 residues. The CDR3 loop reads CASSAMTSGNTDTQYF. CDR3 bases: TGTGCCAGCAGTGCTATGACTAGCGGGAACACAGATACGCAGTATTTT.

The chain carries TRBV28 and TRBJ2-7, with D perhaps matching TRBD2 (5 bases). CDR1 MDHEN and CDR2 SYDVKM come from the germline V gene. V lost 6 bases to trimming and J lost 3 bases, with 21 bases between them. The CDR3 covers 16 residues. The chain's CDR3 is CASRQASSSPIYEQYF. CDR3 nucleotides: TGTGCCAGCAGGCAAGCTAGCAGCTCGCCAATCTACGAGCAGTACTTC.

This clone showed up just a few times. The V call is TRBV7-2, the J call TRBJ2-7; D might be TRBD1 (6 bases). V was cut by 1 base and J by 4 bases, with 11 bases left in between. The germline CDR1 and CDR2 sequences are SGHTA and FQGNSA. The CDR3 runs 14 residues. DNA for the CDR3: TGTGCCAGCAGCTTAGACAGGGTCTTATACGAGCAGTACTTC. This codes for CASSLDRVLYEQYF.

The chain employs TRBV27 and TRBJ2-7; D may be TRBD1 (6 bases). CDR1 is MNHEY, CDR2 SMNVEV, per germline (reference sequence). Trimming removed 5 bases from V and 3 bases from J, with 20 bases in between. This CDR3 is built from 16 residues. CDR3 residues: CASSPLLSDRYYEQYF. In DNA, the CDR3 is TGTGCCAGCAGTCCTCTGCTATCGGACAGATACTACGAGCAGTACTTC.

The gene calls are TRBV9 and TRBJ2-3, with TRBD1 identical over 9 bases. V was clipped by 5 bases and J by 0 bases; unmatched bases: 7. CDR3 length: 16 residues. CDR1 is SGDLS, CDR2 YYNGEE, per germline. CDR3 DNA sequence: TGTGCCAGCAGTACCGGACAGGGGATGAGCACAGATACGCAGTATTTT. It codes for CASSTGQGMSTDTQYF.

This sequence joins TRBV25-1 and TRBJ1-2, with D unresolved. The CDR3 runs to 11 residues. The V end was cut by 3 bases, the J end by 4 bases, with 3 bases between. Germline lookup yields CDR1 MGHDK and CDR2 SYGVNS. CDR3 residues: CASSDLYGYTF. CDR3 sequence (DNA): TGTGCCAGCAGTGACCTCTATGGCTACACCTTC.

This clone was detected a few times. V is TRBV7-9 and J is TRBJ2-1; TRBD2 agrees at 10 bases. Trimming cost V 5 bases and J 7 bases; bases outside gene matches: 11. CDR3 length equals 16 residues. Germline values: CDR1 SEHNR, CDR2 FQNEAQ (reference sequence). The CDR3 sequence is CASSPQAGGSLNEQFF. The CDR3 DNA follows: TGTGCCAGCAGCCCCCAAGCGGGAGGGAGTCTGAATGAGCAGTTCTTC.

This clone showed up just a few times. The V call is TRBV6-9, the J call TRBJ2-2, with D maybe TRBD1 (6 bases). Germline values: CDR1 MNHGY, CDR2 SVAAGI. Trimming took off 2 bases at V and 0 bases at J, with 10 bases between the two ends. This CDR3 has 16 amino acids. DNA for the CDR3: TGTGCCAGCAGTTATCGTCGACAGGCGAACACCGGGGAGCTGTTTTTT. Its translation is CASSYRRQANTGELFF.

This clone was found a few times. The chain carries TRBV28 and TRBJ2-7, with 9 positions matching TRBD1. Germline V CDR1 and CDR2: MDHEN, SYDVKM. V shed 5 bases and J 3 bases; nucleotides not matched to a gene: 8. The CDR3 covers 15 residues. The CDR3 protein is CASSPGDRVVYEQYF. CDR3 nucleotides: TGTGCCAGCAGTCCAGGGGACAGGGTAGTCTACGAGCAGTACTTC.

The sample holds a few counts of this clone. V is TRBV18 and J is TRBJ1-4; D remains ambiguous. The CDR3 totals 15 residues. Germline values: CDR1 KGHSH, CDR2 LQKENI. The V and J ends lost 2 bases and 0 bases respectively, with 7 bases between them. CDR3 amino acids: CASSPIPSTNEKLFF. DNA of the CDR3: TGTGCCAGCTCACCAATTCCGTCAACTAATGAAAAACTGTTTTTT.

The chain couples TRBV11-1 to TRBJ2-3, with 7 bases matching TRBD1. V was clipped by 2 bases and J by 2 bases; unmatched bases: 10. The CDR3 length is 17 residues. Germline V gene sequence: CDR1 SGHAT, CDR2 FQDESV (reference sequence). The chain's CDR3 is CASSLSPSTGNTDTQYF. The CDR3 DNA reads as TGTGCCAGCAGCTTATCCCCCTCGACAGGGAACACAGATACGCAGTATTTT.

The chain links TRBV29-1 to TRBJ2-3; D is undetermined. Trimming removed 4 bases at V and 0 bases at J, with 5 bases between. CDR1 and CDR2 from the germline V gene are SQVTM and ANQGSEA. This CDR3 is 12 amino acids long. This CDR3 reads CSVVTSTDTQYF. As DNA, the CDR3 is TGCAGCGTTGTGACTAGCACAGATACGCAGTATTTT.

This clone turned up a few times. This chain connects TRBV9 to TRBJ2-1; a weak D match, TRBD2 (5 bases). Germline-derived CDR1 and CDR2 are SGDLS and YYNGEE. The CDR3 is 15 amino acids. V was shortened by 3 bases and J by 1 base, with 11 bases between the two germline ends. In nucleotides, the CDR3 is TGTGCCAGCAGCGGGGGAGTCGGATCCTACAATGAGCAGTTCTTC. Its protein is CASSGGVGSYNEQFF.

This chain joins TRBV5-1 and TRBJ2-7, with TRBD2 matching over 8 bases. Germline V gene data show CDR1 as SGHRS and CDR2 as YFSETQ. Trimming removed 2 bases from V and 0 bases from J; junction bases left unmatched: 7. The CDR3 extends over 16 amino acids. DNA for the CDR3: TGCGCCAGCAGCTTAACGGTTAGCGGGATCTCCTACGAGCAGTACTTC. Translated, it gives CASSLTVSGISYEQYF.

The V call is TRBV4-3, the J call TRBJ2-1; 7 bases line up with TRBD2. V dropped 0 bases and J dropped 3; count of bases not matched to a gene: 11. The CDR3 length is 18 residues. Germline CDR1 reads LGHNA; CDR2 reads YSLEER. In DNA, the CDR3 is TGCGCCAGCAGCCAAGATCCGGGACTAAGCGGGCTCTACAATGAGCAGTTCTTC. Its protein product is CASSQDPGLSGLYNEQFF.